This TCR beta chain was observed in a study of shared clonotypes between healthy human individuals. The wider study: Plates per donor: three CD4 naive, three CD4 memory, two CD8 naive, one CD8 memory.

Study outcomes and limitations: Represented diversity (both genetic and exposure-history) was limited by the small number of donors. Larger richness was generally estimated for naive than memory subsets.

The CDR3 loop spans 11 amino acids. Trimming shortened V by 4 bases and J by 7 bases, and 7 bases separated the two germline ends. Germline CDR1 MNHEY, CDR2 SVGAGI. Repertoires were generated with immunoSEQ multiplex PCR, while TCRdb's copy carries only in-frame clones and drops some. The sample consists of approximately 2.1 million clones, over 90% of them appearing once. With regard to this clone: The antigen is unknown.

V usage is TRBV6-5 and J usage is TRBJ1-1, with no clear D. This sequence was found in a man between 18 and 29 years old in good health. Some clones in this sample may be carry-over from other donors' samples. Source material: naive CD4+ T cells from PBMCs. Subset described: CD45RA+ positively selected. The CDR3 sequence: CASSSGYEAFF. The CDR3 nucleotides read TGTGCCAGCAGTTCGGGTTATGAAGCTTTCTTT.